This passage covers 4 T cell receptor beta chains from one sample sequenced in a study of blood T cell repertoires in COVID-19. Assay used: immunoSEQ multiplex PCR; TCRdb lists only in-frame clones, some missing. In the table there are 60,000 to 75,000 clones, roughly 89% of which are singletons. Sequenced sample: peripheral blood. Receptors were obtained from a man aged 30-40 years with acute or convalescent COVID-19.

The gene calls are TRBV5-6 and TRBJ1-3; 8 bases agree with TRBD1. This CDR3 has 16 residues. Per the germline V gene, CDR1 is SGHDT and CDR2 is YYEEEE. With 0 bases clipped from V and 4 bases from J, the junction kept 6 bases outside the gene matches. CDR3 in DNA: TGTGCCAGCAGCTTGGCCCCGACAGGGGAAGGAAACACCATATATTTT. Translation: CASSLAPTGEGNTIYF. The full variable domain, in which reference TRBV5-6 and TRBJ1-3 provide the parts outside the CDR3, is DAGVTQSPTHLIKTRGQQVTLRCSPKSGHDTVSWYQQALGQGPQFIFQYYEEEERQRGNFPDRFSGHQFPNYSSELNVNALLLGDSALYLCASSLAPTGEGNTIYFGEGSWLTVV.

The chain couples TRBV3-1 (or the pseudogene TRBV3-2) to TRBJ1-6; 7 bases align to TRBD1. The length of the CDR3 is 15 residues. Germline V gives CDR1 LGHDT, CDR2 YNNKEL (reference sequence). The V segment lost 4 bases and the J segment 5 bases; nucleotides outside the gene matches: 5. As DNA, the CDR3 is TGTGCCAGCAGCCGCAGGGACAGTCATAATTCACCCCTCCACTTT. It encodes CASSRRDSHNSPLHF.

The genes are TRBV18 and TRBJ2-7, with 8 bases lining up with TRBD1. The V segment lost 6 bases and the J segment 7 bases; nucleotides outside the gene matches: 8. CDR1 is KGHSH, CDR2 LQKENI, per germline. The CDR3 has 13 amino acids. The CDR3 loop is CASSMDRVGEQYV. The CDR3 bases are TGTGCCAGCTCCATGGACAGGGTAGGAGAGCAGTACGTC.

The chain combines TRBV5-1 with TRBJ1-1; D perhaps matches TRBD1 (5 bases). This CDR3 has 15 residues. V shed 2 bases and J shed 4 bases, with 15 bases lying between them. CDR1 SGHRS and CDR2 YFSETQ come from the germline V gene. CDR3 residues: CASSFSPSGGTEAFF. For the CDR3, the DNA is TGCGCCAGCAGCTTCTCCCCCTCGGGGGGCACTGAAGCTTTCTTT.